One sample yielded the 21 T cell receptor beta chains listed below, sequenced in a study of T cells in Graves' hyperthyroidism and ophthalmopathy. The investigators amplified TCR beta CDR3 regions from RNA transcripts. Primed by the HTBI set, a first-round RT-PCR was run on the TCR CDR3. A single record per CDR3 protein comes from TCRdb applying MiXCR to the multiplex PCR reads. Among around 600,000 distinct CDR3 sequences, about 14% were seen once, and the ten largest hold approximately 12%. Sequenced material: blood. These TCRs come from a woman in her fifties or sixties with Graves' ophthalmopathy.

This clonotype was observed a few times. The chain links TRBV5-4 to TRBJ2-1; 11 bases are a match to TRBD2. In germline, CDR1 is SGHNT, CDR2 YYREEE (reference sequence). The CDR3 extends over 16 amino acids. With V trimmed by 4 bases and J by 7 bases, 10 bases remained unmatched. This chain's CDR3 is CASSHLAGGGVNEQFF. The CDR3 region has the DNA TGTGCCAGCAGCCATCTAGCGGGAGGCGGGGTTAATGAGCAGTTCTTC.

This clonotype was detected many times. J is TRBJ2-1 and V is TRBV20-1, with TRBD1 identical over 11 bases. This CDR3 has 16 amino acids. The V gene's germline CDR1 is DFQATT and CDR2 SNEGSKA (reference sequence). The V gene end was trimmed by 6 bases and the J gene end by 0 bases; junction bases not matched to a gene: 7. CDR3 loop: CSASGTGGVSYNEQFF. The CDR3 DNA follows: TGCAGTGCATCCGGGACAGGGGGGGTCTCCTACAATGAGCAGTTCTTC.

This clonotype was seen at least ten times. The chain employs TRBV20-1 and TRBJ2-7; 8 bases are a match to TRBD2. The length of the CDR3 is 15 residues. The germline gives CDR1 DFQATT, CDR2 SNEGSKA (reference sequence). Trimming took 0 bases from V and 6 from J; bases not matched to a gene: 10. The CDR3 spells CSARDRVSGTREQYF. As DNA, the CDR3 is TGCAGTGCTAGAGATCGGGTTAGCGGGACGCGCGAGCAGTACTTC.

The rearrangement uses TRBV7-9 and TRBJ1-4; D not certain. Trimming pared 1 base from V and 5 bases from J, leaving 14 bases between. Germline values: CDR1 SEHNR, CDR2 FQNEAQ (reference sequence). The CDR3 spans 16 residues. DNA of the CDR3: TGTGCCAGCAGCTTAGGTAGGAGGGATCGGAATGAAAAACTGTTTTTT. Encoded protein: CASSLGRRDRNEKLFF.

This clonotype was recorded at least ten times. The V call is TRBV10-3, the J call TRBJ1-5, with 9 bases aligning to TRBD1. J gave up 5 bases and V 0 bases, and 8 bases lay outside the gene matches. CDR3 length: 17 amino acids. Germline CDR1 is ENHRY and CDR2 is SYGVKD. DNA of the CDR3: TGTGCCATCAGTGAGTCAGTTCCGGGACAGGGTTATCAGCCCCAGCATTTT. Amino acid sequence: CAISESVPGQGYQPQHF.

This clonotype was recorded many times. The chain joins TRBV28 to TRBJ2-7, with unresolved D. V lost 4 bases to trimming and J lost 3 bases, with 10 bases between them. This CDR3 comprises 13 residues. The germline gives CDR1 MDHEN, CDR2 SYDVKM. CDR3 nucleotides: TGTGCCAGCAGTTCGACGGCCGGCTACGAGCAGTACTTC. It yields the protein CASSSTAGYEQYF.

The CDR3 loop reads CASSIRLKETQYF. DNA for the CDR3: TGTGCCAGTAGTATCAGGCTCAAAGAGACCCAGTACTTC. The rearrangement links TRBV19 to TRBJ2-5; no definite D call. With 3 bases removed from V and 3 bases from J, the gap between germline ends came to 8 bases. Germline V gene data show CDR1 as LNHDA and CDR2 as SQIVND (reference sequence). This CDR3 is built from 13 residues.

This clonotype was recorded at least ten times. In nucleotides, the CDR3 is TGTGCCAGCAGCACTCGGGGGGGCTCAGATACGCAGTATTTT. Protein sequence: CASSTRGGSDTQYF. The chain joins TRBV11-3 to TRBJ2-3; 8 bases match TRBD2. The CDR3 is 14 amino acids. Germline V lookup: CDR1 SGHNT, CDR2 YENEEA. V was pared by 5 bases and J by 4 bases, with 5 bases of the junction left unmatched.

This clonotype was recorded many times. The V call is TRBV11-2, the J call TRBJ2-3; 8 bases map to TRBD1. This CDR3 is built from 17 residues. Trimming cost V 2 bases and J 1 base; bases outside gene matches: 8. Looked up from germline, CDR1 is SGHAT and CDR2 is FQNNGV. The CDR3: CASSLLVGRGRTDTQYF. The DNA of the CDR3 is TGTGCCAGCAGCTTATTAGTCGGCAGGGGGCGCACAGATACGCAGTATTTT. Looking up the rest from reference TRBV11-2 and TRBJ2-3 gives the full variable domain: EAGVAQSPRYKIIEKRQSVAFWCNPISGHATLYWYQQILGQGPKLLIQFQNNGVVDDSQLPKDRFSAERLKGVDSTLKIQPAKLEDSAVYLCASSLLVGRGRTDTQYFGPGTRLTVL.

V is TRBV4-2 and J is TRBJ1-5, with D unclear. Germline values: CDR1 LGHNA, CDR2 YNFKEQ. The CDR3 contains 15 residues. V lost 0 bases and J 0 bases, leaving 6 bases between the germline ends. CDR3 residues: CASSQEGFSNQPQHF. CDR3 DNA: TGTGCCAGCAGCCAAGAGGGGTTTAGCAATCAGCCCCAGCATTTT.

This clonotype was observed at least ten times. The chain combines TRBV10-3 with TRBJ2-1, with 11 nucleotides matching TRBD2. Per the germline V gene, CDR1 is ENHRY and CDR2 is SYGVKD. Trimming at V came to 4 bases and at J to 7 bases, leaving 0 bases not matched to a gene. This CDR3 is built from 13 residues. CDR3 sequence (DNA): TGTGCCATCAGTGGACTAGCGGGAAATGAGCAGTTCTTC. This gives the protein CAISGLAGNEQFF.

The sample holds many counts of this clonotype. CDR3 nucleotide sequence: TGTGCCAGCAGTTTAGCACTAGCGGGAGAGACCCAGTACTTC. Amino acid sequence: CASSLALAGETQYF. The V call is TRBV28, the J call TRBJ2-5; TRBD2 agrees at 9 bases. The CDR3 extends over 14 amino acids. Trimming at V came to 2 bases and at J to 4 bases, leaving 2 bases not matched to a gene. Germline V gene sequence: CDR1 MDHEN, CDR2 SYDVKM.

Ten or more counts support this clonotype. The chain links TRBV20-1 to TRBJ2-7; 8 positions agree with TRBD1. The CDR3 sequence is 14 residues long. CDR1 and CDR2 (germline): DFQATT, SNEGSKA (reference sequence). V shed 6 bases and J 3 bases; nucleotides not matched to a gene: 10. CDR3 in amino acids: CSAPRQGRNYEQYF. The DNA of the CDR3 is TGCAGTGCCCCTAGACAGGGGCGAAACTACGAGCAGTACTTC.

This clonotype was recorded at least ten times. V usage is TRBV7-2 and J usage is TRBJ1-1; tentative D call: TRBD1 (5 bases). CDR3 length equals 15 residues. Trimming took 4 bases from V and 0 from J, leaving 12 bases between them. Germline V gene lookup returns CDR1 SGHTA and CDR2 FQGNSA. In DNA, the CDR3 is TGTGCCAGCAGCTCACGGGACCGCCTGAACACTGAAGCTTTCTTT. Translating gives CASSSRDRLNTEAFF.

The CDR3 DNA reads as TGTGCCAGCAGCCCGCGGGGGGACAGAAACTCTGGGGCCAACGTCCTGACTTTC. It is translated as CASSPRGDRNSGANVLTF. This sequence joins TRBV9 and TRBJ2-6; a weak D match, TRBD2 (8 bases). V lost 4 bases, J lost 0 bases, and 17 bases lay in between. This CDR3 has 18 residues. CDR1 is SGDLS and CDR2 is YYNGEE in the germline V gene.

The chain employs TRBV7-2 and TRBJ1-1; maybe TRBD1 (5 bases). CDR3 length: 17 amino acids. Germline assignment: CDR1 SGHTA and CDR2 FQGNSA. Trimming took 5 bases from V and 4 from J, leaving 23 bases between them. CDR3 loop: CASSLDPRARLLTEAFF. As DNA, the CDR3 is TGTGCCAGCAGCCTGGATCCCAGGGCGCGGCTCCTCACTGAAGCTTTCTTT.

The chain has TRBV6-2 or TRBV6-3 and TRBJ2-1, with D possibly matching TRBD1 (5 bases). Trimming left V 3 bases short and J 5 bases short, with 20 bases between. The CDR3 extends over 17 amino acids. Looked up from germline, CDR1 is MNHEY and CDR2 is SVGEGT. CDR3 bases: TGTGCCAGCAGTTATCGACCCGAGGCGGACAACCACAATGAGCAGTTCTTC. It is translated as CASSYRPEADNHNEQFF.

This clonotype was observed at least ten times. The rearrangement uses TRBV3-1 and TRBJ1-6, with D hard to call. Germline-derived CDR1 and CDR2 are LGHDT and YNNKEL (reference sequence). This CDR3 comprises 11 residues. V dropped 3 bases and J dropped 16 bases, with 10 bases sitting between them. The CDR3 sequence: CASSHTGSLHF. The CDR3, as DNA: TGTGCCAGCAGCCATACCGGGTCACTCCACTTT.

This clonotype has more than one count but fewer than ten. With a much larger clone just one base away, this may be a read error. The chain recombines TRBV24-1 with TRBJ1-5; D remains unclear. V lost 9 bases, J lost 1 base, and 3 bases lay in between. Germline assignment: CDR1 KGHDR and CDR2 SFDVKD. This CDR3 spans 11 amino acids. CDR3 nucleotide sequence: TGTGCCACCGGCAGCAATCAGCCCCAGCATTTT. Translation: CATGSNQPQHF.

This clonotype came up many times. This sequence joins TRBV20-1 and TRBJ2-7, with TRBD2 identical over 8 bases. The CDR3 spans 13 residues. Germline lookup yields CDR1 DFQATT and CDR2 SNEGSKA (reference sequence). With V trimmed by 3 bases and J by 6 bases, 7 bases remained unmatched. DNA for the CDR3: TGCAGTGCTAGGGTAGCGGGACTTGGCGAGCAGTACTTC. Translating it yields CSARVAGLGEQYF.

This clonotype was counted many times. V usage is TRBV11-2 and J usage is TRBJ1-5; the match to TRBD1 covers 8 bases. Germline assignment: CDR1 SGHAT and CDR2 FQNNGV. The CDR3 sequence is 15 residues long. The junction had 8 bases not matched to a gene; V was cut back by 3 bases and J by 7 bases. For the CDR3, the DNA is TGTGCCAGCAGCTTTACAGGGGGAGTTGGGCAGCCCCAGCATTTT. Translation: CASSFTGGVGQPQHF.